The T cell receptor (beta chain) described here comes from a study of blood T cell repertoires in COVID-19. Study-wide background: What the recovered Cohort 3 donors had was two negative PCRs, clearance, or symptom resolution. The origin of the acute and convalescent COVID-19 samples was the United States, Italy and Spain. Sample material is recorded as cDNA or gDNA derived from T cells, B-cell-depleted T cells, or PBMCs.

Assay: immunoSEQ multiplex PCR; the TCRdb copy retains only in-frame clones and omits some. This sample has some 190,000 clones, with about 86% found just once. Assignments of participants to cohorts depended upon their own reported clinical history. The germline V gene has CDR1 LGHNA and CDR2 YSLEER. V gave up 2 bases and J gave up 5 bases, with 9 bases separating them. The CDR3 is made up of 13 amino acids. The chain carries TRBV4-3 and TRBJ1-1; weak D call: TRBD1 (6 bases). The sequence was collected from a middle-aged woman in a cohort exposed to, infected with or recovered from COVID-19 (not recorded which). Sequenced material: PBMCs or T cells enriched from blood (not recorded which). The CDR3 region is CASSQPDRTEAFF. The DNA of the CDR3 is TGCGCCAGCAGCCAACCCGACAGGACTGAAGCTTTCTTT.